Given below is one T cell receptor (beta chain) in context. These data come from a study of cytomegalovirus exposure and HLA in healthy donors. The CDR3 has 14 amino acids. Per germline, CDR1 MDHEN and CDR2 SYDVKM. Unmatched junction bases numbered 7, after V lost 3 bases and J lost 9 bases. This table comes from immunoSEQ multiplex PCR, and its TCRdb copy is limited to in-frame clones, with some not included. The table records 350,000 or so clones, around 86% of them present only once. This TCR came from a woman aged 18-30 years in good health and CMV-seronegative. Material for sequencing was PBMCs. This chain joins TRBV28 and TRBJ1-5, with 8 positions matching TRBD1. The DNA of the CDR3 is TGTGCCAGCAGTTTTCCGGCAGGGGGCCCGCCCCAGCATTTT. This sequence encodes CASSFPAGGPPQHF.